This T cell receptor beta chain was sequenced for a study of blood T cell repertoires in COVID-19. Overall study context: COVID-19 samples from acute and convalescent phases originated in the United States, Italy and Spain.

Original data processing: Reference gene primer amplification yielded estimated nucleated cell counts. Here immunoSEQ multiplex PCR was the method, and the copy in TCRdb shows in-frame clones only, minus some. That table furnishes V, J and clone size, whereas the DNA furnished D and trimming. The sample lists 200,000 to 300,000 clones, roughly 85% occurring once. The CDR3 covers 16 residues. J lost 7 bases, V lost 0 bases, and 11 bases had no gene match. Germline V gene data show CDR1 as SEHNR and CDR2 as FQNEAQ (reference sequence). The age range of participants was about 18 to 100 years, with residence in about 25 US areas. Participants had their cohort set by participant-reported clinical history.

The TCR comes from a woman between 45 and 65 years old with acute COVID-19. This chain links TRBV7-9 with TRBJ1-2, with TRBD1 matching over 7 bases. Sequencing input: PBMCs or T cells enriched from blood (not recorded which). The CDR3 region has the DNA TGTGCCAGCAGCTTAGCGGTGGGAAAGGGGGCGAGTGGCTACACCTTC. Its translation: CASSLAVGKGASGYTF.